The TCR beta chain described here comes from a study of cytomegalovirus exposure and HLA in healthy donors. On the study more broadly: Most donors, roughly 82% of a few hundred genotyped, fell in the Caucasian-associated ancestry cluster.

A multiplex PCR was run with 60 Vbeta primers and 13 Jbeta primers. Authors' analysis steps: The count from a later analysis was 65 million to 90 million unique TCR beta chains, 9 million to 12 million of them shared. The assay was immunoSEQ multiplex PCR, and TCRdb's table has in-frame clones only and misses some. V and J calls and clone size are copied from that table; D and trimming were computed from the DNA. The listing contains more than 85,000 clones. J was trimmed by 8 bases and V by 6 bases; bases with no gene match: 9. The CDR3 has 13 residues. Germline CDR1 MDHEN, CDR2 SYDVKM. The genes are TRBV28 and TRBJ1-2, with 7 bases identical to TRBD1. Input material: PBMCs. The receptor's source is a girl aged 5-17 years in good health and CMV-seropositive. CDR3 DNA sequence: TGTGCCAGCAGCCCGACAGGGCCTTCGGGCTACACCTTC. Amino acids: CASSPTGPSGYTF.